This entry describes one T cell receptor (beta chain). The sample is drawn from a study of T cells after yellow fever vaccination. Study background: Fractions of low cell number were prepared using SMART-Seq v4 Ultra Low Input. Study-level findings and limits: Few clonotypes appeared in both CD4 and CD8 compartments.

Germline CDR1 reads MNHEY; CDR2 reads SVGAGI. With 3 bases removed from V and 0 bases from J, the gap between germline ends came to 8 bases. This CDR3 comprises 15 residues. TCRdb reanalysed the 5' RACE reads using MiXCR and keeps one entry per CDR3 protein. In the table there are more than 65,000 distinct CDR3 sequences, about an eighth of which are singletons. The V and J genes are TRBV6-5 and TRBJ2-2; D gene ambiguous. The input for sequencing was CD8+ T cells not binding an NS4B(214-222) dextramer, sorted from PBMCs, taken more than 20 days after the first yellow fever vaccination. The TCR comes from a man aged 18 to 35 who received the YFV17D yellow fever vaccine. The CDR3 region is CASSYRTANTGELFF. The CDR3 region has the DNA TGTGCCAGCAGTTATAGGACGGCGAACACCGGGGAGCTGTTTTTT.